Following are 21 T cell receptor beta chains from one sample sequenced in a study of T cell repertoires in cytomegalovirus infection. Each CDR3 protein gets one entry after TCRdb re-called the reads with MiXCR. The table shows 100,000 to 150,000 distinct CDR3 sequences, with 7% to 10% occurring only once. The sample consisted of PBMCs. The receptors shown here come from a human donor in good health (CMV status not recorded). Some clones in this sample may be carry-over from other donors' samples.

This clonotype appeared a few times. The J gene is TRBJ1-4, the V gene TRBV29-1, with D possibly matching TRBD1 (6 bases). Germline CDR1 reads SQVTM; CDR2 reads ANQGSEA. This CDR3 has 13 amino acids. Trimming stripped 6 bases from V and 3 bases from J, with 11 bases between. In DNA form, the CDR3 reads TGCAGCGTCTCGGACAGACCTAATGAAAAACTGTTTTTT. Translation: CSVSDRPNEKLFF.

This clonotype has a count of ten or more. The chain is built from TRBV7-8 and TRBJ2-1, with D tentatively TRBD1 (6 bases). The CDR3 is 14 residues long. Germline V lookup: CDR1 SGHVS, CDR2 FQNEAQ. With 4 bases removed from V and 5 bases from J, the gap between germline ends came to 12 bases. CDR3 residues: CASSYREGDNEQFF. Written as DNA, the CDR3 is TGTGCCAGCAGCTACCGAGAGGGGGACAATGAGCAGTTCTTC.

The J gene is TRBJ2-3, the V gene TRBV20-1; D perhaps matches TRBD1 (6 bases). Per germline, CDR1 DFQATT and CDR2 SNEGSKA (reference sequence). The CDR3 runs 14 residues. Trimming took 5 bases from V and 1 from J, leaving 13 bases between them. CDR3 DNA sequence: TGCAGTGCTCAGCAGGGGACCGGCACAGATACGCAGTATTTT. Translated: CSAQQGTGTDTQYF.

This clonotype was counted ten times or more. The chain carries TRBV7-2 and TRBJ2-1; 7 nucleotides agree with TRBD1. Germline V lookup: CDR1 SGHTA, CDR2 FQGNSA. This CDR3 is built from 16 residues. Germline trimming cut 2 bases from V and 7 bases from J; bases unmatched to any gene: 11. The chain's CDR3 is CASSLYSDRVGNEQFF. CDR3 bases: TGTGCCAGCAGCTTATACAGCGACAGGGTGGGGAATGAGCAGTTCTTC.

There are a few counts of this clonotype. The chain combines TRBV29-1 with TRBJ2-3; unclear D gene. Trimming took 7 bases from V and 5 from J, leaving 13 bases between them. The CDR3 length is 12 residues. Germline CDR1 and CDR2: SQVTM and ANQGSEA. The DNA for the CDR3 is TGCAGCGCTCAGGCTCACGGAGATACGCAGTATTTT. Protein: CSAQAHGDTQYF.

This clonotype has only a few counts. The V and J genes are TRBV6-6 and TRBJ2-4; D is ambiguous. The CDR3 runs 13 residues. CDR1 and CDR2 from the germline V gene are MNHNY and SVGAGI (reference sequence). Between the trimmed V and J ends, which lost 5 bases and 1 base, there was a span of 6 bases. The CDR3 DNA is TGTGCCAGCAGTCAGAGGGCCAAAAACATTCAGTACTTC. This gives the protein CASSQRAKNIQYF.

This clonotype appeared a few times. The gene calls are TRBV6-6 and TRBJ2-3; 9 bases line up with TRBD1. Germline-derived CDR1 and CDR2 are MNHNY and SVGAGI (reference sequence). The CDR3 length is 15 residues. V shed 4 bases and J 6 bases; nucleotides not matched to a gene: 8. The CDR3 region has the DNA TGTGCCAGCAGTTCCCTCGGGACAGGGTTGGATACGCAGTATTTT. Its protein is CASSSLGTGLDTQYF.

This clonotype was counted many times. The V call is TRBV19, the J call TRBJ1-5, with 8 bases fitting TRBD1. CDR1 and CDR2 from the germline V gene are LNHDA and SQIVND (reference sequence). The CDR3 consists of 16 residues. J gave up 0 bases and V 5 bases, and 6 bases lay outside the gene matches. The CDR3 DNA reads TGTGCCAGTAGTGCCCGGACAGGGTATAGCAATCAGCCCCAGCATTTT. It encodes CASSARTGYSNQPQHF. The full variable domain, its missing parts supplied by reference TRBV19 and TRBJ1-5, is DGGITQSPKYLFRKEGQNVTLSCEQNLNHDAMYWYRQDPGQGLRLIYYSQIVNDFQKGDIAEGYSVSREKKESFPLTVTSAQKNPTAFYLCASSARTGYSNQPQHFGDGTRLSIL.

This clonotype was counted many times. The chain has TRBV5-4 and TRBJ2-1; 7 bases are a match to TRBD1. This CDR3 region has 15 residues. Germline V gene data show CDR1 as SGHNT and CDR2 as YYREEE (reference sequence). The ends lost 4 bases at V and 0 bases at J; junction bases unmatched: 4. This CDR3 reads CASSRQGSSYNEQFF. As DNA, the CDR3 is TGTGCCAGCAGCAGACAGGGAAGCTCCTACAATGAGCAGTTCTTC.

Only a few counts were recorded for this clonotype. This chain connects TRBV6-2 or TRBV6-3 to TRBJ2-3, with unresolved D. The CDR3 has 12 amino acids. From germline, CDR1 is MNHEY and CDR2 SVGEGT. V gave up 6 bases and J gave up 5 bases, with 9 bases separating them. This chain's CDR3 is CASSSRGDTQYF. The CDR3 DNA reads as TGTGCCAGCAGCTCTCGAGGAGATACGCAGTATTTT.

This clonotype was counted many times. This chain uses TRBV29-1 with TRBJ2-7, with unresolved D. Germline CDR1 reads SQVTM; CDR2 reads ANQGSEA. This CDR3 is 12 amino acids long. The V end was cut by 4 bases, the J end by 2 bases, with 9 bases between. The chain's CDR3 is CSVGLVAYEQYF. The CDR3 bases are TGCAGCGTTGGTCTGGTAGCCTACGAGCAGTACTTC.

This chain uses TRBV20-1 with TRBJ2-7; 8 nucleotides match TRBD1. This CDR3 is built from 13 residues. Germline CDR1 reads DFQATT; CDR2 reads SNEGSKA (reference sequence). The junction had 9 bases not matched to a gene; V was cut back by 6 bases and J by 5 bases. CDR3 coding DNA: TGCAGTGCCCTCGGACAGGGTGCGGACGAGCAGTACTTC. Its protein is CSALGQGADEQYF.

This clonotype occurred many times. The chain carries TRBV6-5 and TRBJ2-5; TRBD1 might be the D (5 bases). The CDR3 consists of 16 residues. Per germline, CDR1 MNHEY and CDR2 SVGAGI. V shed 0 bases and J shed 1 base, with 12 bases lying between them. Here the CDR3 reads CASSYSGLGVQETQYF. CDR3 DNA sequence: TGTGCCAGCAGTTACTCGGGCCTAGGGGTCCAAGAGACCCAGTACTTC.

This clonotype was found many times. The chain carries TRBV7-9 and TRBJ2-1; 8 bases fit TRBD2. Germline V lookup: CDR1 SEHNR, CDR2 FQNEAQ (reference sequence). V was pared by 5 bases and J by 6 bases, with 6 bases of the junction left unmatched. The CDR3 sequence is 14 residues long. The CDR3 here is CASSPSGGGNEQFF. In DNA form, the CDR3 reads TGTGCCAGCAGCCCCTCGGGGGGGGGCAATGAGCAGTTCTTC.

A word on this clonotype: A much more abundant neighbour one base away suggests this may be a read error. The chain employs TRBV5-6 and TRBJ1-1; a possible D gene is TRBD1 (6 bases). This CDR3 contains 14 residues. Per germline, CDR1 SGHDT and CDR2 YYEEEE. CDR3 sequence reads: CTSSADRRDTEAFF. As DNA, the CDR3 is TGTACCAGCAGCGCCGACAGGAGGGACACTGAAGCTTTCTTT. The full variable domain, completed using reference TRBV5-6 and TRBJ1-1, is DAGVTQSPTHLIKTRGQQVTLRCSPKSGHDTVSWYQQALGQGPQFIFQYYEEEERQRGNFPDRFSGHQFPNYSSELNVNALLLGDSALYLCTSSADRRDTEAFFGQGTRLTVV.

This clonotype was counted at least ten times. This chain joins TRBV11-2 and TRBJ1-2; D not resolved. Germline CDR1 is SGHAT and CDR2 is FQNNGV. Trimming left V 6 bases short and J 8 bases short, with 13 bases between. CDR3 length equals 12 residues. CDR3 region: CASSSGIGGYTF. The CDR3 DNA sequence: TGTGCCAGCAGTTCGGGGATTGGAGGCTACACCTTC. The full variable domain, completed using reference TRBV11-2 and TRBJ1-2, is EAGVAQSPRYKIIEKRQSVAFWCNPISGHATLYWYQQILGQGPKLLIQFQNNGVVDDSQLPKDRFSAERLKGVDSTLKIQPAKLEDSAVYLCASSSGIGGYTFGSGTRLTVV.

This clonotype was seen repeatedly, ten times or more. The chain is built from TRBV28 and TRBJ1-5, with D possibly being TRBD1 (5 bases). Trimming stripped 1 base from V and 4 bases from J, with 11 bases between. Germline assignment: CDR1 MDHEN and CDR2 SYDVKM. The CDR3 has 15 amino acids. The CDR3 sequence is CASSLSLGRNQPQHF. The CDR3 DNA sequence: TGTGCCAGCAGTTTATCACTGGGACGGAATCAGCCCCAGCATTTT.

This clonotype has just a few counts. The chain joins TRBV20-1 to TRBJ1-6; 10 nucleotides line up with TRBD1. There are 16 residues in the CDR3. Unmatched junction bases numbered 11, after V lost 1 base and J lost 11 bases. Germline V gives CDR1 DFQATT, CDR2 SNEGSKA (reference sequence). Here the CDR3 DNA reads TGCAGTGCTAGAGCAAGAGACAGGGGGCGCGAGACACCCCTCCACTTT. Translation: CSARARDRGRETPLHF.

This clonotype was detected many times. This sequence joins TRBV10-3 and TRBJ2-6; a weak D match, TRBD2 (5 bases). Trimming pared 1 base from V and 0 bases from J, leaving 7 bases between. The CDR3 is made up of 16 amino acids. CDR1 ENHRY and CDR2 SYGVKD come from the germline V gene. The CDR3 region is CAISEWSGSGANVLTF. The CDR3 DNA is TGTGCCATCAGTGAGTGGAGCGGCTCTGGGGCCAACGTCCTGACTTTC.

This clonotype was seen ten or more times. The CDR3 coding sequence is TGCGCCAGCAGAAAACCCGGGACAGGGGATGTCGAAGAGACCCAGTACTTC. Its translation is CASRKPGTGDVEETQYF. The chain has TRBV4-1 and TRBJ2-5, with 10 bases aligning to TRBD1. Germline V CDR1 and CDR2: MGHRA, YSYEKL. The CDR3 has 17 residues. The V and J ends lost 6 bases and 3 bases, in that order; junction bases with no gene match: 13.

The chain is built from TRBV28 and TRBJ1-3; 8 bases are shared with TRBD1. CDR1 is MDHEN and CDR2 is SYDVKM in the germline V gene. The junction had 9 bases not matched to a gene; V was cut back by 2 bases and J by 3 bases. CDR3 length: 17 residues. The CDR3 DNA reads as TGTGCCAGCAGTTTACCTAGACAGGGGATATTTGGAAACACCATATATTTT. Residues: CASSLPRQGIFGNTIYF.